This T cell receptor beta chain was found in a study of CD8+ T cells in alopecia areata. RNA extraction was followed by reverse transcription into cDNA, which acted as the sequencing template. Sequencing was performed with immunoSEQ multiplex PCR; in TCRdb, only in-frame clones are kept and a portion is missing. The table includes hundreds of thousands of clones, more than 55% detected once. Germline assignment: CDR1 SGHRS and CDR2 YFSETQ. Trimming took 5 bases from V and 1 from J; bases not matched to a gene: 2. The CDR3 has 14 residues. This clone was picked up a small number of times. Described treatment: oral pan-JAK inhibitor, 5-10 mg twice daily.

The chain links TRBV5-1 to TRBJ2-7; 11 positions agree with TRBD2. Sequencing used CD4+ T cells sorted from blood, obtained at approximately week 42, from a patient treated with tofacitinib. The receptor comes from a human donor with alopecia areata. The CDR3 coding sequence is TGCGCCAGCAGGGGACTAGCGGCGTCCTACGAGCAGTACTTC. Translated, it gives CASRGLAASYEQYF.